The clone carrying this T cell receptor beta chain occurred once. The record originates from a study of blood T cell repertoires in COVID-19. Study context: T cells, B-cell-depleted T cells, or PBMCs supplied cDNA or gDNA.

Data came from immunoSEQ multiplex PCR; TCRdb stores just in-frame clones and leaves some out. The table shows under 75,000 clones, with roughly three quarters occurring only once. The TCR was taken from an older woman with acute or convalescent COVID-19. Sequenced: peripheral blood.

The CDR3 DNA sequence: TGTGCCAGCAGCTTTGCAAGCGGGGGGGCGTGGGAGACCCAGTACTTC. Translating gives CASSFASGGAWETQYF. The chain combines TRBV7-8 with TRBJ2-5; 10 bases are shared with TRBD2. Germline V gene sequence: CDR1 SGHVS, CDR2 FQNEAQ. After removal of 3 bases from V and 5 bases from J, the junction contained 9 bases not matched to a gene. This CDR3 comprises 16 residues.